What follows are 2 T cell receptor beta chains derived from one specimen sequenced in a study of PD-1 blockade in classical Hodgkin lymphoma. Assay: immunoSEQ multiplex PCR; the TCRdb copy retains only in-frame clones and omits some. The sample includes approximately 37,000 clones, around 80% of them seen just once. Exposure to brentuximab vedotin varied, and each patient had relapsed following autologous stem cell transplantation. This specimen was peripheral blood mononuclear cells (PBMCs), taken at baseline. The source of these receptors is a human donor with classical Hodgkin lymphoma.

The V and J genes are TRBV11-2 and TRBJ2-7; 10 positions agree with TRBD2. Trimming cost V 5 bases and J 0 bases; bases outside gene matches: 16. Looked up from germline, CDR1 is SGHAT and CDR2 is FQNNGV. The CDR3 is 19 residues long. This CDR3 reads CASSGGQGLASFSSYEQYF. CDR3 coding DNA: TGTGCCAGCAGCGGGGGGCAGGGACTAGCGTCCTTTAGCTCCTACGAGCAGTACTTC.

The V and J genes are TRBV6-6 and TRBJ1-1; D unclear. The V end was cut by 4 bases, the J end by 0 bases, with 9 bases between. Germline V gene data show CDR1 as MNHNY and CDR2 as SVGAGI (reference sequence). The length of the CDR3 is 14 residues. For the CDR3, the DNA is TGTGCCAGCAGTTGGGCGGCCATGAACACTGAAGCTTTCTTT. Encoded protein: CASSWAAMNTEAFF.